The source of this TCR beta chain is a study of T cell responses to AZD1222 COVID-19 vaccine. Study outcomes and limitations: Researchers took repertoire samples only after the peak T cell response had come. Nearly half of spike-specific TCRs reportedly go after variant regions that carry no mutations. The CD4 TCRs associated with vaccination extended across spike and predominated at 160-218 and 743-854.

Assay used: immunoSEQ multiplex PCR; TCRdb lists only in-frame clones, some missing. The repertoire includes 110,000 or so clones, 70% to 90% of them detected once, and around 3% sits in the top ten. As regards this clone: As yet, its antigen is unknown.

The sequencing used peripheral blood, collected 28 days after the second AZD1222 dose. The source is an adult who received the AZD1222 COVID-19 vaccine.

The CDR3 spells CASSLEVRPAYGYTF. CDR3 DNA sequence: TGTGCCAGCAGCTTAGAAGTACGCCCAGCCTATGGCTACACCTTC. The chain carries TRBV7-8 and TRBJ1-2, with D unclear. Trimming shortened V by 1 base and J by 4 bases, and 13 bases separated the two germline ends. Germline V gene data show CDR1 as SGHVS and CDR2 as FQNEAQ. The CDR3 length is 15 residues.